Below are 28 T cell receptor beta chains sequenced from a single sample in a study of OX40 agonist ivuxolimab in advanced cancers. Produced via immunoSEQ multiplex PCR; TCRdb's table is partial and in-frame only. The sample carries about 95,000 clones, approximately 85% recorded once. The sequenced sample was CD4+ or CD8+ T cells sorted from blood, obtained in a trial of the OX40 agonist ivuxolimab. The receptors derive from an adult with an advanced solid tumor such as melanoma, head and neck, liver or kidney cancer.

The chain joins TRBV29-1 to TRBJ2-7; possibly TRBD1 for D (6 bases). The CDR3 is made up of 13 amino acids. Germline CDR1 is SQVTM and CDR2 is ANQGSEA. Between the trimmed V and J ends, which lost 1 base and 5 bases, there was a span of 12 bases. CDR3: CSVEALDSNEQYF. CDR3 nucleotides: TGCAGCGTTGAAGCCCTGGACAGTAACGAGCAGTACTTC.

The chain uses TRBV11-2 and TRBJ1-4; possible D gene TRBD1, 5 bases. Per the germline V gene, CDR1 is SGHAT and CDR2 is FQNNGV. The V end lost 1 base, the J end lost 11 bases, and 8 bases lay between the germline ends. There are 12 residues in the CDR3. The CDR3: CASSLAQEKLFF. The CDR3 coding sequence is TGTGCCAGCAGCTTAGCACAGGAGAAACTGTTTTTT.

This clone was counted a single time. The chain links TRBV6-5 to TRBJ1-6; D is unresolved. Germline V gene lookup returns CDR1 MNHEY and CDR2 SVGAGI. Trimming removed 0 bases at V and 7 bases at J, with 7 bases between. This CDR3 is 14 amino acids long. The CDR3 DNA follows: TGTGCCAGCAGTTACTCTGAGGAGAATTCACCCCTCCACTTT. This sequence encodes CASSYSEENSPLHF.

J is TRBJ1-5 and V is TRBV15; D not certain. Per the germline V gene, CDR1 is LNHNV and CDR2 is YYDKDF (reference sequence). The CDR3 totals 17 residues. The V end was cut by 0 bases, the J end by 1 base, with 13 bases between. Written as DNA, the CDR3 is TGTGCCACCAGCAGAGATAACCGGGGAAGGAGCAATCAGCCCCAGCATTTT. This encodes CATSRDNRGRSNQPQHF.

V usage is TRBV6-1 and J usage is TRBJ2-7; TRBD1 matches 7 bases. The germline CDR1 and CDR2 sequences are MNHNS and SASEGT. V dropped 6 bases and J dropped 2; count of bases not matched to a gene: 4. The CDR3 has 13 residues. As DNA, the CDR3 is TGTGCCAGCAGGTGGGACAGCACCTACGAGCAGTACTTC. Translating gives CASRWDSTYEQYF.

The CDR3 bases are TGCGCCAGCAGCCAAGATGAGGACTCACTGGGGGAGCAGTTCTTC. Its protein is CASSQDEDSLGEQFF. V usage is TRBV4-3 and J usage is TRBJ2-1; maybe TRBD2 (5 bases). From germline, CDR1 is LGHNA and CDR2 YSLEER. Trimming pared 0 bases from V and 10 bases from J, leaving 16 bases between. The CDR3 spans 15 residues.

In this sample, this clone turned up a few times. V usage is TRBV4-1 and J usage is TRBJ2-3; D uncertain. This CDR3 comprises 17 residues. Trimming stripped 3 bases from V and 1 base from J, with 17 bases between. CDR1 is MGHRA, CDR2 YSYEKL, per germline. The CDR3 DNA is TGCGCCAGCAGCCACCCTGGCCTCTCGCTCCGCACAGATACGCAGTATTTT. Translation: CASSHPGLSLRTDTQYF.

The chain joins TRBV30 to TRBJ2-3, with D perhaps TRBD2 (6 bases). V was cut by 3 bases and J by 5 bases, with 9 bases left in between. CDR3 size: 12 residues. Germline loops: CDR1 GTSNPN, CDR2 SVGIG (reference sequence). Here the CDR3 reads CAWSGTRDTQYF. In nucleotides, the CDR3 is TGTGCCTGGAGCGGGACTCGAGATACGCAGTATTTT.

CDR3: CASSFPGLADNNEQFF. CDR3 coding DNA: TGTGCCAGCAGTTTTCCGGGACTAGCGGATAACAATGAGCAGTTCTTC. This chain joins TRBV28 and TRBJ2-1, with 11 bases aligning to TRBD2. V was pared by 3 bases and J by 5 bases, with 6 bases of the junction left unmatched. The CDR3 runs 16 residues. Germline CDR1 and CDR2: MDHEN and SYDVKM.

The chain joins TRBV18 to TRBJ2-3; no definite D call. V lost 4 bases and J lost 6, with 17 bases in between. This CDR3 has 15 amino acids. Germline V gene sequence: CDR1 KGHSH, CDR2 LQKENI. Here the CDR3 DNA reads TGTGCCAGCTCACAAAAGAACAGCGCAACGGATACGCAGTATTTT. Protein product: CASSQKNSATDTQYF.

This chain joins TRBV5-1 and TRBJ2-1; D remains unclear. Germline assignment: CDR1 SGHRS and CDR2 YFSETQ. CDR3 size: 13 residues. Trimming removed 2 bases at V and 10 bases at J, with 13 bases between. CDR3 bases: TGCGCCAGCAGCTTCAGGTTGTTCCGCGAGCAGTTCTTC. Its protein is CASSFRLFREQFF.

The rearrangement joins TRBV7-9 to TRBJ2-7; 10 nucleotides match TRBD2. CDR3 length: 14 residues. Germline V gene sequence: CDR1 SEHNR, CDR2 FQNEAQ (reference sequence). V shed 6 bases and J 7 bases; nucleotides not matched to a gene: 9. The CDR3 here is CASRPAGGPGEQYF. The CDR3 DNA follows: TGTGCCAGCAGACCAGCGGGAGGGCCGGGGGAGCAGTACTTC.

As DNA, the CDR3 is TGTGCCAGCACCGGAACGGCAGTGGCCCGTGCTGGGGCCAACGTCCTGACTTTC. Translating gives CASTGTAVARAGANVLTF. This chain joins TRBV2 and TRBJ2-6; D unresolved. Per germline, CDR1 SNHLY and CDR2 FYNNEI. The CDR3 length is 18 residues. Trimming took off 7 bases at V and 2 bases at J, with 21 bases between the two ends. The whole variable domain, filled in from reference TRBV2 and TRBJ2-6, reads EPEVTQTPSHQVTQMGQEVILRCVPISNHLYFYWYRQILGQKVEFLVSFYNNEISEKSEIFDDQFSVERPDGSNFTLKIRSTKLEDSAMYFCASTGTAVARAGANVLTFGAGSRLTVL.

The rearrangement uses TRBV5-4 and TRBJ2-3; the match to TRBD2 covers 14 bases. Trimming removed 3 bases from V and 4 bases from J; junction bases left unmatched: 4. CDR1 and CDR2 (germline): SGHNT, YYREEE (reference sequence). The CDR3 sequence is 16 residues long. CDR3 loop: CASSSRGLAGADTQYF. The DNA of the CDR3 is TGTGCCAGCAGCTCCCGGGGACTAGCGGGAGCAGATACGCAGTATTTT.

This clone showed up just once. V and J are TRBV28 and TRBJ2-5; weak D call: TRBD2 (5 bases). CDR3 length equals 14 residues. V was cut by 4 bases and J by 5 bases, with 14 bases left in between. The germline V gene has CDR1 MDHEN and CDR2 SYDVKM. CDR3 in DNA: TGTGCCAGCAGTTCCGCAGGAGGTTTGGAGACCCAGTACTTC. It yields the protein CASSSAGGLETQYF.

This chain uses TRBV2 with TRBJ2-1; D not resolved. Germline CDR1 reads SNHLY; CDR2 reads FYNNEI. Trimming left V 7 bases short and J 0 bases short, with 13 bases between. This CDR3 spans 15 amino acids. CDR3 residues: CASTTWGSSYNEQFF. In DNA, the CDR3 is TGTGCCAGCACCACATGGGGAAGCTCCTACAATGAGCAGTTCTTC.

This rearrangement joins TRBV13 to TRBJ2-5; the D gene is possibly TRBD1 (6 bases). Per germline, CDR1 PRHDT and CDR2 FYEKMQ (reference sequence). Trimming removed 5 bases from V and 11 bases from J, with 21 bases in between. The CDR3 is 14 amino acids. This chain's CDR3 is CASSAYRNRDEQYF. CDR3 nucleotide sequence: TGTGCCAGCAGCGCTTATCGCAACAGGGATGAGCAGTACTTC.

V usage is TRBV28 and J usage is TRBJ2-4; the match to TRBD2 covers 14 bases. The germline CDR1 and CDR2 sequences are MDHEN and SYDVKM. V was pared by 5 bases and J by 3 bases, with 9 bases of the junction left unmatched. This CDR3 spans 18 amino acids. The CDR3, as DNA: TGTGCCAGCAGTACCCCGGGACTAGCGGGAGAGAGCAAAAACATTCAGTACTTC. Protein: CASSTPGLAGESKNIQYF.

The CDR3 DNA sequence: TGTGCCAGCTCACCACCAGGACTCTCACCCCTCCACTTT. It codes for CASSPPGLSPLHF. The chain carries TRBV18 and TRBJ1-6; no firm D call. The CDR3 is 13 residues long. Trimming shortened V by 0 bases and J by 10 bases, and 7 bases separated the two germline ends. Germline V CDR1 and CDR2: KGHSH, LQKENI.

V usage is TRBV6-1 and J usage is TRBJ2-7; TRBD1 agrees at 9 bases. This CDR3 contains 13 residues. J was trimmed by 0 bases and V by 10 bases; bases with no gene match: 4. Per germline, CDR1 MNHNS and CDR2 SASEGT. The CDR3 sequence is CAIQGAYSYEQYF. The DNA of the CDR3 is TGTGCCATACAGGGGGCTTACTCCTACGAGCAGTACTTC.

The genes are TRBV7-2 and TRBJ2-3; possibly TRBD2 for D (7 bases). The CDR3 has 13 amino acids. V lost 5 bases and J lost 4, with 10 bases in between. Germline V gene sequence: CDR1 SGHTA, CDR2 FQGNSA. The CDR3: CASSIGGADTQYF. CDR3 sequence (DNA): TGTGCCAGCAGCATAGGGGGGGCAGATACGCAGTATTTT.

The chain is built from TRBV5-1 and TRBJ2-7; 7 nucleotides align to TRBD1. The germline V gene encodes CDR1 SGHRS and CDR2 YFSETQ. The junction had 17 bases not matched to a gene; V was cut back by 4 bases and J by 7 bases. This CDR3 is built from 16 residues. CDR3 protein: CASSPGWDRSSREQYF. CDR3 DNA: TGCGCCAGCAGCCCCGGTTGGGACAGATCAAGTCGTGAGCAGTACTTC.

The chain couples TRBV14 to TRBJ2-7; no clear D gene. Germline V CDR1 and CDR2: SGHDN, FVKESK. The CDR3 spans 13 residues. Deletions cut 4 bases from V and 7 bases from J, with 14 bases between. The CDR3 bases are TGTGCCAGCAGCCCCCTTCGATCTAGGGAGCAGTACTTC. Amino acids: CASSPLRSREQYF.

CDR3 residues: CASSPSRWGRSYEQYF. The DNA for the CDR3 is TGTGCCAGCAGCCCTAGTCGATGGGGACGTTCCTACGAGCAGTACTTC. The V call is TRBV5-6, the J call TRBJ2-7, with D tentatively TRBD1 or TRBD2 (5 bases each). Germline V gene data show CDR1 as SGHDT and CDR2 as YYEEEE. V shed 4 bases and J shed 1 base, with 18 bases lying between them. This CDR3 contains 16 residues. Based on the CDR3 plus reference TRBV5-6 and TRBJ2-7, the full variable domain is DAGVTQSPTHLIKTRGQQVTLRCSPKSGHDTVSWYQQALGQGPQFIFQYYEEEERQRGNFPDRFSGHQFPNYSSELNVNALLLGDSALYLCASSPSRWGRSYEQYFGPGTRLTVT.

A few counts support this clone. The chain's CDR3 is CASSLKQGDQPQHF. DNA of the CDR3: TGTGCCAGCTCACTCAAACAGGGGGATCAGCCCCAGCATTTT. The chain employs TRBV18 and TRBJ1-5, with 8 bases that match TRBD1. The CDR3 has 14 amino acids. From germline, CDR1 is KGHSH and CDR2 LQKENI. V lost 4 bases, J lost 5 bases, and 4 bases stayed unmatched.

The chain uses TRBV9 and TRBJ2-2; the D is unclear. Germline V gene data show CDR1 as SGDLS and CDR2 as YYNGEE. Trimming removed 0 bases at V and 7 bases at J, with 13 bases between. This CDR3 region has 15 residues. CDR3 region: CASSVASVEFGELFF. The CDR3 DNA reads TGTGCCAGCAGCGTAGCTTCGGTAGAGTTCGGGGAGCTGTTTTTT.

This chain connects TRBV4-1 to TRBJ1-4, with D perhaps TRBD1 (5 bases). The V end was cut by 7 bases, the J end by 4 bases, with 13 bases between. From germline, CDR1 is MGHRA and CDR2 YSYEKL. The CDR3 runs 14 residues. The CDR3 spells CASTRQFFNEKLFF. The CDR3 bases are TGCGCCAGCACTAGACAGTTTTTTAATGAAAAACTGTTTTTT.

The rearrangement uses TRBV7-2 and TRBJ2-4, with D maybe TRBD2 (6 bases). Germline lookup yields CDR1 SGHTA and CDR2 FQGNSA. The CDR3 length is 11 residues. The V end lost 6 bases, the J end lost 13 bases, and 13 bases lay between the germline ends. CDR3 region: CASSLSGTQYF. Written as DNA, the CDR3 is TGTGCCAGCAGTCTTAGCGGAACACAGTACTTC.